The source of this T cell receptor beta chain is a study of T cell responses to AZD1222 COVID-19 vaccine. Across the whole study: Pooling of second doses given at about 4 or about 12 weeks was done. Study-wide findings and caveats: It was only after the peak T cell response that any repertoires were sampled. Clonal diversity may have been underestimated, and the donors were mostly white British, with more females than males.

The germline V gene has CDR1 SGHTA and CDR2 FQGTGA. V gave up 4 bases and J gave up 3 bases; unmatched junction bases: 2. The CDR3 spans 15 residues. Sequenced by immunoSEQ multiplex PCR; TCRdb stores in-frame clones only, minus some. The repertoire includes over 130,000 clones, roughly 94% of them detected once, and about 1.3% sits in the top ten. On this clone: The antigen remains undetermined.

V usage is TRBV7-3 and J usage is TRBJ2-3; TRBD2 matches at 12 bases. The sequence was collected from an adult in good health. The specimen comprised peripheral blood, sampled on day 0 of AZD1222 vaccination. The CDR3 sequence: CASSSGTSGTDTQYF. The CDR3 nucleotides are TGTGCCAGCAGCTCCGGGACTAGCGGGACAGATACGCAGTATTTT.